One and the same sample provided the 15 T cell receptor beta chains below, sequenced in a study of T cell repertoires in ileal Crohn's disease. Time point reported: neoterminal ileum biopsy at postoperative endoscopy, about 6 months after surgery. Some clones are missing from TCRdb's copy, which holds only in-frame ones; the method was immunoSEQ multiplex PCR. The sample holds 13,000 or so clones, 60% to 80% seen once. The sample was ileal tissue. The origin of the receptors is an adult with Crohn's disease.

The chain recombines TRBV5-1 with TRBJ2-5, with 7 bases matching TRBD2. CDR3 size: 14 residues. Losses at the gene ends were 4 bases for V and 5 bases for J; bases not matched to a gene: 8. Germline lookup yields CDR1 SGHRS and CDR2 YFSETQ. In DNA, the CDR3 is TGCGCCAGCAGCCCGGGAGGTTGGGGGGAGACCCAGTACTTC. It is translated as CASSPGGWGETQYF.

CDR3 in DNA: TGTGCCAGCAGTGACTCGATAATTGAATCCCTAACAGGGGGCGAGGCCCAAGGTCAGCCCCAGCATTTT. Amino acid sequence: CASSDSIIESLTGGEAQGQPQHF. This chain joins TRBV6-4 and TRBJ1-5, with 9 bases that match TRBD1. Trimming took 0 bases from V and 6 from J; bases not matched to a gene: 27. This CDR3 spans 23 amino acids. The germline V gene encodes CDR1 MRHNA and CDR2 SNTAGT.

This clone turned up a few times. The chain employs TRBV29-1 and TRBJ1-1; D remains ambiguous. The CDR3 loop spans 12 amino acids. Germline V lookup: CDR1 SQVTM, CDR2 ANQGSEA. With 4 bases removed from V and 5 bases from J, the gap between germline ends came to 11 bases. The CDR3 sequence: CSVGHTGTEAFF. The CDR3, as DNA: TGCAGCGTTGGGCACACGGGTACTGAAGCTTTCTTT.

This sequence joins TRBV6-1 and TRBJ2-1; D may match TRBD1 or TRBD2 (5 bases each). V shed 2 bases and J shed 8 bases, with 19 bases lying between them. This CDR3 is built from 16 residues. Germline values: CDR1 MNHNS, CDR2 SASEGT. The CDR3 is CASSERGTPLLYEQFF. Written as DNA, the CDR3 is TGTGCCAGCAGTGAACGTGGGACCCCTCTCTTGTATGAGCAGTTCTTC.

This clone was seen a few times. An end of the junction does not agree with germline; a read error may underlie this. This chain joins TRBV19 and TRBJ2-5; weak D call: TRBD2 (6 bases). The CDR3 runs to 13 residues. Germline-derived CDR1 and CDR2 are LNHDA and SQIVND (reference sequence). CDR3 sequence: CASTGTGQETQYF. The CDR3 region has the DNA TGTGCCAGTACAGGGACTGGACAAGAAACCCAGTACTTC.

The count of this clone is one. Germline is not matched at one junction end, which may reflect a read error. The chain carries TRBV19 and TRBJ2-6, with D possibly matching TRBD1 (5 bases). The CDR3 extends over 15 amino acids. Germline lookup yields CDR1 LNHDA and CDR2 SQIVND (reference sequence). CDR3 sequence reads: CANSTGSPSANVLTF. The CDR3 nucleotides are TGTGCCAATAGTACAGGCTCCCCCTCTGCCAACGTCCTGACTTTC.

The chain couples TRBV2 to TRBJ2-7, with 7 bases matching TRBD1. The ends lost 0 bases at V and 5 bases at J; junction bases unmatched: 1. Germline V gives CDR1 SNHLY, CDR2 FYNNEI. CDR3 length: 13 residues. In DNA form, the CDR3 reads TGTGCCAGCAGTGAAGCCGGGACAGACGAGCAGTACTTC. Its translation: CASSEAGTDEQYF.

This clone was found a few times. The CDR3 sequence is CASSVQGKRALDYEQYF. The CDR3 DNA is TGTGCCAGCAGCGTACAGGGAAAACGTGCCTTGGACTACGAGCAGTACTTC. The rearrangement joins TRBV5-4 to TRBJ2-7, with a possible D match to TRBD1 (6 bases). This CDR3 region has 17 residues. Trimming took 4 bases from V and 3 from J, leaving 23 bases between them. Looked up from germline, CDR1 is SGHNT and CDR2 is YYREEE (reference sequence).

The chain has TRBV18 and TRBJ1-1; perhaps TRBD1 as D (6 bases). Trimming removed 9 bases from V and 5 bases from J, with 22 bases in between. Germline CDR1 is KGHSH and CDR2 is LQKENI. This CDR3 spans 15 amino acids. Written as DNA, the CDR3 is TGTGCCAGTTCCAGGGGACACGAGGTGGAGACTGAAGCTTTCTTT. This gives the protein CASSRGHEVETEAFF.

V and J are TRBV7-2 and TRBJ2-1; D is unresolved. The germline V and J ends were trimmed by 0 bases and 4 bases, with 7 bases remaining between them. This CDR3 is built from 14 residues. CDR1 is SGHTA, CDR2 FQGNSA, per germline. CDR3 DNA: TGTGCCAGCAGCTTAGCGCAGACTTACAATGAGCAGTTCTTC. Its protein is CASSLAQTYNEQFF.

This clone was observed once. The chain uses TRBV5-5 and TRBJ2-7, with no clear D. This CDR3 contains 13 residues. CDR1 is SGHKS, CDR2 YYEKEE, per germline (reference sequence). Trimming removed 2 bases from V and 9 bases from J, with 15 bases in between. The CDR3 coding sequence is TGTGCCAGCAGCTTCGGTTCGGCGACCGTGCAGTACTTC. Amino acid sequence: CASSFGSATVQYF.

This clone was observed a handful of times. This chain joins TRBV7-2 and TRBJ2-3; TRBD2 aligns across 7 bases. Germline values: CDR1 SGHTA, CDR2 FQGNSA. The CDR3 loop spans 15 amino acids. Trimming removed 5 bases from V and 4 bases from J; junction bases left unmatched: 9. In nucleotides, the CDR3 is TGTGCCAGCAGCCGCGGTTTGGGGGGGGCAGATACGCAGTATTTT. Amino acids: CASSRGLGGADTQYF.

This chain links TRBV5-6 with TRBJ1-2; a possible D gene is TRBD1 (6 bases). Germline V lookup: CDR1 SGHDT, CDR2 YYEEEE. The CDR3 is made up of 15 amino acids. Trimming pared 2 bases from V and 2 bases from J, leaving 13 bases between. The CDR3, as DNA: TGTGCCAGCAGCTTAACTGGCAGGGGAAACTATGGCTACACCTTC. This sequence encodes CASSLTGRGNYGYTF.

The chain is built from TRBV27 and TRBJ1-1; D is possibly TRBD1 (5 bases). Germline lookup yields CDR1 MNHEY and CDR2 SMNVEV (reference sequence). V was trimmed by 2 bases and J by 3 bases, leaving 10 bases between them. The CDR3 extends over 14 amino acids. The CDR3 DNA follows: TGTGCCAGCAGTTTAGGGGTAGGGGACACTGAAGCTTTCTTT. As protein: CASSLGVGDTEAFF.

In its sample, this clone ranks as medium-sized (0.01 to 0.1%). This CDR3 is also generated by other DNA sequences in the sample. The rearrangement uses TRBV29-1 and TRBJ2-2; 7 bases agree with TRBD2. The CDR3 extends over 15 amino acids. V lost 6 bases, J lost 8 bases, and 15 bases stayed unmatched. In germline, CDR1 is SQVTM, CDR2 ANQGSEA. The CDR3 DNA reads TGCAGCGTGGGGGAGGGAGGGAGTTCACCGGGGGAGCTGTTTTTT. This sequence encodes CSVGEGGSSPGELFF.